The present T cell receptor (beta chain) was sequenced within a study of T cell responses to AZD1222 COVID-19 vaccine. Broader study findings: At baseline, just six or seven AZD1222 recipients tested seropositive.

This clone has just one count. Its antigen is undetermined. Generated by immunoSEQ multiplex PCR, the TCRdb table keeps only in-frame clones and is missing some. The sample consists of about 180,000 clones, over 80% of them appearing once. The sequenced sample was peripheral blood, obtained 28 days after the second dose of the MenACWY control vaccine. This sequence originates from an adult who received the MenACWY meningococcal vaccine as a control.

The CDR3 DNA reads as TGTGCCATCAGTGAGTCTGCAGGCCGGGGCGGCACTGAAGCTTTCTTT. It codes for CAISESAGRGGTEAFF. The rearrangement uses TRBV10-3 and TRBJ1-1; possible D gene TRBD1, 5 bases. V was trimmed by 0 bases and J by 4 bases, leaving 15 bases between them. Germline V gene data show CDR1 as ENHRY and CDR2 as SYGVKD. CDR3 size: 16 residues.